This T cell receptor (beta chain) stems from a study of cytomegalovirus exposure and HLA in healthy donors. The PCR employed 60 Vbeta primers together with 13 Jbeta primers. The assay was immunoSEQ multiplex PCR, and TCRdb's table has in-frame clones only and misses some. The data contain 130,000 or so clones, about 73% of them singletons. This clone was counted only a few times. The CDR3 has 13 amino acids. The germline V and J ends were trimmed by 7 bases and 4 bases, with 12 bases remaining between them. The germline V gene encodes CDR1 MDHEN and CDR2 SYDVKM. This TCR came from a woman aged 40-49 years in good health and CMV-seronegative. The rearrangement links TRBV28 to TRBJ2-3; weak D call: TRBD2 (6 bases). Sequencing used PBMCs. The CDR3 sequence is CASNGGPADTQYF. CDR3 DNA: TGTGCCAGCAACGGGGGTCCCGCAGATACGCAGTATTTT.